A single TCR beta chain is shown here with its context. Its antigen is still unknown. This entry comes from a study of T cell responses to AZD1222 COVID-19 vaccine. Study-level findings and limits: The study sampled repertoires only after the peak T cell response.

J was trimmed by 1 base and V by 4 bases; bases with no gene match: 12. The CDR3 covers 17 residues. Germline CDR1 and CDR2: SEHNR and FQNEAQ (reference sequence). Measured with immunoSEQ multiplex PCR; TCRdb has only the in-frame clones, and not every one. The data contain under 100,000 clones, about 88% of them singletons. The sample here was peripheral blood, taken on day 0 of AZD1222 vaccination. This chain joins TRBV7-9 and TRBJ1-1; the match to TRBD1 covers 7 bases. This sequence originates from an adult in good health. The CDR3 protein is CASSSPTGKDRNTEAFF. The CDR3 DNA follows: TGTGCCAGCAGCTCCCCGACAGGGAAGGACCGGAACACTGAAGCTTTCTTT. Complete variable domain (other parts from reference TRBV7-9 and TRBJ1-1): DTGVSQNPRHKITKRGQNVTFRCDPISEHNRLYWYRQTLGQGPEFLTYFQNEAQLEKSRLLSDRFSAERPKGSFSTLEIQRTEQGDSAMYLCASSSPTGKDRNTEAFFGQGTRLTVV.